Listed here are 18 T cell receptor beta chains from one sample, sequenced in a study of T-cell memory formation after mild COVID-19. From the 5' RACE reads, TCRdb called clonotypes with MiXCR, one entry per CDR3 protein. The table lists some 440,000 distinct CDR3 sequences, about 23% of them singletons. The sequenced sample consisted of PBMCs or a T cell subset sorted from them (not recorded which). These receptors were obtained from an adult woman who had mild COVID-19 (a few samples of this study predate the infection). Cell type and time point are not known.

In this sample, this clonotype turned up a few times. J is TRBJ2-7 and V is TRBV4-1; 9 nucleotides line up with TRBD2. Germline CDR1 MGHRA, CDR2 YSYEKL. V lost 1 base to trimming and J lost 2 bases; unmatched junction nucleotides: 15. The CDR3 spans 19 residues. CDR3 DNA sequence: TGCGCCAGCAGCCAAGTTTCCCTAGCGGGAAAGGGTGGGCCCTACGAGCAGTACTTC. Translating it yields CASSQVSLAGKGGPYEQYF.

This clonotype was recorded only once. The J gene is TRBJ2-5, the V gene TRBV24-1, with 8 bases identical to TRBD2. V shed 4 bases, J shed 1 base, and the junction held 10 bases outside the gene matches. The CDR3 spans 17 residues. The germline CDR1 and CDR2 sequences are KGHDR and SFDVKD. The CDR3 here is CATSDPSRGATQETQYF. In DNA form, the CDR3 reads TGTGCCACCAGTGACCCTTCGCGGGGGGCGACCCAAGAGACCCAGTACTTC.

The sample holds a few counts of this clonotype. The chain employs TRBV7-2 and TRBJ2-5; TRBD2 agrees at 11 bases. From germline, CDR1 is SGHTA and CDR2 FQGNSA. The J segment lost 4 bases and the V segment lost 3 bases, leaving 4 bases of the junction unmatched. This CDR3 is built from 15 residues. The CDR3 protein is CASSLTSGTRETQYF. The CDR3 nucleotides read TGTGCCAGCAGCTTGACTAGCGGGACCCGAGAGACCCAGTACTTC.

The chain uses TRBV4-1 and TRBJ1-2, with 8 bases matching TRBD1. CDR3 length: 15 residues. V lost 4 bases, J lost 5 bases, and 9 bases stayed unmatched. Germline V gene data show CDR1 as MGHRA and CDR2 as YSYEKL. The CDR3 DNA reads TGCGCCAGCAGCCCCGGGACAGGAGCCAAGTATGGCTACACCTTC. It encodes CASSPGTGAKYGYTF.

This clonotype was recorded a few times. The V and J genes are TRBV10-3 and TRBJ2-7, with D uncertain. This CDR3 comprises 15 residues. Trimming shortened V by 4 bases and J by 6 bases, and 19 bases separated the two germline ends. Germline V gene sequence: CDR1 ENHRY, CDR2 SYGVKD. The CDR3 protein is CAISVSPGQIPEQYF. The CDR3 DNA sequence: TGTGCCATCAGTGTGAGCCCGGGCCAGATACCCGAGCAGTACTTC.

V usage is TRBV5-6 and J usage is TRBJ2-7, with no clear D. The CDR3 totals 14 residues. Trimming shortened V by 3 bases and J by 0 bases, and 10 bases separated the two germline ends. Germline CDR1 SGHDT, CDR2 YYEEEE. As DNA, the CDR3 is TGTGCCAGCAGCTCCGAATTCCACTCCTACGAGCAGTACTTC. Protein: CASSSEFHSYEQYF.

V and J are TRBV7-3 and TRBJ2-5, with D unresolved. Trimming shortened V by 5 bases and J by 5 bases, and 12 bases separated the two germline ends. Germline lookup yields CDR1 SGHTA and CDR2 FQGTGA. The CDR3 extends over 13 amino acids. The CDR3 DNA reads TGTGCCAGCAGCCCGTTTCCGAGGGAGACCCAGTACTTC. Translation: CASSPFPRETQYF.

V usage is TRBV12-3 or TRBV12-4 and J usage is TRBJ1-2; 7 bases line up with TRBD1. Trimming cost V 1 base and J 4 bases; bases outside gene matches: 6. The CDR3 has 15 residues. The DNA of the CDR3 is TGTGCCAGCAGTTTAGGAGGGGGCGGCAGCTATGGCTACACCTTC. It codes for CASSLGGGGSYGYTF.

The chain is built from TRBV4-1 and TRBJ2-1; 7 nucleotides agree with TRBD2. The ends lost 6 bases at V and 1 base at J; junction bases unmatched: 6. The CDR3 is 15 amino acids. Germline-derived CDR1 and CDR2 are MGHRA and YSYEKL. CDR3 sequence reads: CASSFSGLSYNEQFF. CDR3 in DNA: TGCGCCAGCAGTTTTAGCGGGCTTTCCTACAATGAGCAGTTCTTC.

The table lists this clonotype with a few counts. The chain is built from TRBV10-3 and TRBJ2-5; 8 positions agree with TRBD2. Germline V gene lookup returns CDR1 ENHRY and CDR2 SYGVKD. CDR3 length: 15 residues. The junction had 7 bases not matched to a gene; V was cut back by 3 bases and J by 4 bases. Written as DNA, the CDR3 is TGTGCCATCAGTGAACCCGAGCGGGGGAGAGAGACCCAGTACTTC. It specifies CAISEPERGRETQYF.

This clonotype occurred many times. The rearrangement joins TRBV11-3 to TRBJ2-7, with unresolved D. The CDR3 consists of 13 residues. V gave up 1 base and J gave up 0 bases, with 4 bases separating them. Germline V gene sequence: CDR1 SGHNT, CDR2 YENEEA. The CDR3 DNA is TGTGCCAGCAGCTTAGGGATCTCCTACGAGCAGTACTTC. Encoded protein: CASSLGISYEQYF.

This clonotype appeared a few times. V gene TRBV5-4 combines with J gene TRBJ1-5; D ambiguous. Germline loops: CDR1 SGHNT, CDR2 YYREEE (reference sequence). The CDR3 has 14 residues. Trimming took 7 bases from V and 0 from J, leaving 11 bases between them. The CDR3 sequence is CASHTDPSNQPQHF. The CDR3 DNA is TGTGCCAGCCACACTGACCCTAGCAATCAGCCCCAGCATTTT.

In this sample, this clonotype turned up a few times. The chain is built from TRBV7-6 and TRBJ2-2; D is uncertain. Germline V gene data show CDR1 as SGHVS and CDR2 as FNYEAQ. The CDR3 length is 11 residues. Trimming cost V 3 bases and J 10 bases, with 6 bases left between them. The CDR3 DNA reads TGTGCCAGCAGCTTTGGGATGGAGCTGTTTTTT. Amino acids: CASSFGMELFF. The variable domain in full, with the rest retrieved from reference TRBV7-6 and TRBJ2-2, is GAGVSQSPRYKVTKRGQDVALRCDPISGHVSLYWYRQALGQGPEFLTYFNYEAQQDKSGLPNDRFSAERPEGSISTLTIQRTEQRDSAMYRCASSFGMELFFGEGSRLTVL.

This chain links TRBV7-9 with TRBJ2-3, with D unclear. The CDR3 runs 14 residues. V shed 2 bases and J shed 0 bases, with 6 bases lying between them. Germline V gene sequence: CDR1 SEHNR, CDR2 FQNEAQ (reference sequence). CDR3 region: CASSLSSSTDTQYF. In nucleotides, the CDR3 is TGTGCCAGCAGCTTATCCAGCAGCACAGATACGCAGTATTTT. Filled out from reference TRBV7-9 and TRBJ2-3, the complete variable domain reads DTGVSQNPRHKITKRGQNVTFRCDPISEHNRLYWYRQTLGQGPEFLTYFQNEAQLEKSRLLSDRFSAERPKGSFSTLEIQRTEQGDSAMYLCASSLSSSTDTQYFGPGTRLTVL.

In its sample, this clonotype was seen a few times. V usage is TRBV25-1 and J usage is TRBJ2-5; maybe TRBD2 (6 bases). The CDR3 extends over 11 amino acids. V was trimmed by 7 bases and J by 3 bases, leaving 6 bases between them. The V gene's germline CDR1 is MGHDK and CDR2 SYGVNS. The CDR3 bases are TGTGCCAGCAAGCGGGAAGAGACCCAGTACTTC. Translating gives CASKREETQYF.

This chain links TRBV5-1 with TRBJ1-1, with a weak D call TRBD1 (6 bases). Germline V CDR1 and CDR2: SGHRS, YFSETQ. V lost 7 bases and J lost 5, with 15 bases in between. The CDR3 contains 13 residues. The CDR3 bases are TGCGCCAGCCAAGCGGACAGTCAGACTGAAGCTTTCTTT. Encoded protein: CASQADSQTEAFF. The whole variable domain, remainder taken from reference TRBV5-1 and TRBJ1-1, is KAGVTQTPRYLIKTRGQQVTLSCSPISGHRSVSWYQQTPGQGLQFLFEYFSETQRNKGNFPGRFSGRQFSNSRSEMNVSTLELGDSALYLCASQADSQTEAFFGQGTRLTVV.

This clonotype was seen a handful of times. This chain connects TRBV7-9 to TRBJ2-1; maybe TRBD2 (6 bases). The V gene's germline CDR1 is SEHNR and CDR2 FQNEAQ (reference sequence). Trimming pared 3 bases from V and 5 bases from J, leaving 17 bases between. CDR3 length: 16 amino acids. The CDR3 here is CASSFSPLAPDNEQFF. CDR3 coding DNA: TGTGCCAGCAGCTTCTCCCCCCTAGCGCCCGACAATGAGCAGTTCTTC.

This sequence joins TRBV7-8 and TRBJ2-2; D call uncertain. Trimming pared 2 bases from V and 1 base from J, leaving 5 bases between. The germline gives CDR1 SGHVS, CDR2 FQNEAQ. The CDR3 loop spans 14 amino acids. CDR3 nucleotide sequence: TGTGCCAGCAGCTTAATGGGGAACACCGGGGAGCTGTTTTTT. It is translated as CASSLMGNTGELFF.